Sequencing of this TCR beta chain was carried out in a study of CD8 T cells in ankylosing spondylitis. Trimming took off 3 bases at V and 3 bases at J, with 12 bases between the two ends. The CDR3 runs 14 residues. Germline V CDR1 and CDR2: MNHEY, SMNVEV (reference sequence). In the case of this clonotype: Its target is unknown.

The study's findings and limits: What seemed typical of ankylosing spondylitis blood was a TCR beta motif built from roughly 8 highly homologous variants. CD8+ cells made up the disease-linked clones, which were relatively rare in peripheral blood. Existing reports had already noted some motif variants in reactive arthritis synovial fluid and blood.

TCRdb re-analysed the 5' RACE reads in MiXCR, keeping a single row per CDR3 protein. Of tens of thousands of distinct CDR3 sequences in the sample, around 8.5% are singletons; the top ten hold approximately 30%. The clonotype was recovered from a male donor with ankylosing spondylitis. Sequences were obtained from blood, either unsorted or a sorted T cell fraction (not recorded which). The V gene is TRBV27, the J gene TRBJ2-7; D gene unclear. The CDR3 sequence: CASSFGAAVYEQYF. CDR3 sequence (DNA): TGTGCCAGCAGTTTTGGCGCGGCTGTCTACGAGCAGTACTTC.